This TCR beta chain was captured in a study of prognosis after radiotherapy for stage I lung cancer. Overall study: More than eleven cases involved newly diagnosed primary stage I lung tumors, and a few involved oligometastatic NSCLC subsequent to surgical resection of the primary tumor.

Two-round multiplex PCR, the amplification method, yielded TCR beta CDR3 from genomic DNA. First-round PCR amplification was performed with primers specific to each TRBV and TRBJ gene. TCRdb itself ran the multiplex PCR reads through MiXCR, one entry per CDR3 protein. The profile covers some 13,000 distinct CDR3 sequences, with around 45% appearing a single time and 25% to 35% taken by the ten largest. This clonotype is labeled as medium-sized. No antigen is known for it. The V gene lost 7 bases and the J gene lost 6 bases, with 15 bases spanning the gap. Germline V lookup: CDR1 MNHNS, CDR2 SASEGT. CDR3 size: 14 residues. General study findings and limits: Reportedly, metastasis status was linked to differences in TRBV and TRBJ usage frequencies.

The genes are TRBV6-1 and TRBJ2-2; D could derive from TRBD1 or TRBD2 (6 bases each). The sequencing used PBMCs, collected before or after stereotactic body radiation therapy (not recorded which). The sequence derives from a donor at least 50 years old with non-small cell lung cancer. The CDR3 DNA sequence: TGTGCCAGCACCAGGGGAGGATCGGCCGGGGAGCTGTTTTTT. Protein product: CASTRGGSAGELFF.